A selection of T cell receptor beta chains follows, all from one sample in a study of blood T cells in healthy people across ages. TCRdb ran MiXCR on the 5' RACE reads and lists one entry per CDR3 protein. Here the sample spans approximately 2,000,000 distinct CDR3 sequences, 39% being singletons. Specimen: blood. These TCRs come from a human donor in good health. The CDR3 runs from the conserved cysteine through the conserved F or W. The D gene is left open where the match is weak. Rows may omit the clone size; those that give it use once, few, many or a size class.

>TRBJ2-3|.|once|TRBV7-9
TGTGCCAGCTTCCCCCAAGGAGGCACAGATACGCAGTATTTT
CASFPQGGTDTQYF
>TRBJ2-7|.|.|TRBV5-5
TGTGCCAGCAGCTTCTTTGGGCCTTACGAGCAGTACTTC
CASSFFGPYEQYF
>TRBJ2-7|TRBD2|.|TRBV7-2
TGTGCCAGCAGCTTCACTAGCGGGGGCTCCTGCGAGCAGTACTTC
CASSFTSGGSCEQYF
>TRBJ2-1|.|few|TRBV6-2/TRBV6-3
TGTGCCAGCAGTCTACAGGGACGCTCCTACAATGAGCAGTTCTTC
CASSLQGRSYNEQFF
>TRBJ1-6|.|.|TRBV12-3/TRBV12-4
TGTGCCAGCAGTGCGACCCCACCCCTCCACTTT
CASSATPPLHF
>TRBJ2-6|TRBD2|.|TRBV5-1
TGCGCCAGCAACCGGACTAGCGGGGGCTCTGGGGCCAACGTCCTGACTTTC
CASNRTSGGSGANVLTF
>TRBJ1-6|.|.|TRBV9
TGTGCCAGCAGCGTATCTCCGGGGAATTCACCCCTCCACTTT
CASSVSPGNSPLHF
>TRBJ1-5|TRBD1|.|TRBV6-5
TGTGCCAGCAGCCGTGGACAGGGAGAAAATCGGCCCCAGCATTTT
CASSRGQGENRPQHF
>TRBJ1-5|.|.|TRBV20-1
TGCAGTGCTAAACAGGTTAGCAATCAGCCCCAGCATTTT
CSAKQVSNQPQHF
>TRBJ2-1|.|.|TRBV24-1
TGTGCCACCAGTGATTTGGCTCGGGGGGAGCAGTTCTTC
CATSDLARGEQFF
>TRBJ1-6|.|few|TRBV7-2
TGTGCCAGCAGCTGGTATAATTCACCCCTCCACTTT
CASSWYNSPLHF
>TRBJ2-1|TRBD2|few|TRBV12-5
TGTGCTAGTGGTTCCGGGCGGGGGGTATCCTACAATGAGCAGTTCTTC
CASGSGRGVSYNEQFF
>TRBJ2-1|.|.|TRBV4-3
TGCGCCAGCAGCCAAGATGGGGCACCAACAGAGGAGCAGTTCTTC
CASSQDGAPTEEQFF
>TRBJ2-1|.|.|TRBV5-4
TGTGCCGGCAGCCAAACAGGGACCCGGGGCAATGAGCAGTTCTTC
CAGSQTGTRGNEQFF
>TRBJ1-3|.|.|TRBV15
TGTGCCACCAGCAGAGATCTGTCCGCCGGAAACACCATATATTTT
CATSRDLSAGNTIYF
>TRBJ2-1|.|.|TRBV7-9
TGTGCCATCACATCGGCTTCCGAGCAGTTCTTC
CAITSASEQFF
>TRBJ2-1|TRBD1|.|TRBV6-2/TRBV6-3
TGTGCCAGCAAACGGGACAGGGGGCTTTACAATGAGCAGTTCTTC
CASKRDRGLYNEQFF
>TRBJ1-2|TRBD1|once|TRBV4-2
TGTGCCAGCAGCCAACCTGGGACAGGGCCTGGCTATGGCTACACCTTC
CASSQPGTGPGYGYTF
>TRBJ1-4|.|few|TRBV7-6
TGTGCCAGCAGCTTAGCTTACCGGTCTTCTAATGAAAAACTGTTTTTT
CASSLAYRSSNEKLFF
>TRBJ1-6|.|few|TRBV12-3/TRBV12-4
TGTGCCAGCAGTTTGACCCCTCCGGGCACCCTCCACTTT
CASSLTPPGTLHF
>TRBJ2-2|.|.|TRBV5-1
TGCGCCAGCAGCTCCATGGACATGAACACCGGGGAGCTGTTTTTT
CASSSMDMNTGELFF
>TRBJ2-7|TRBD1|.|TRBV20-1
TGCAGTGCTCCCCGGACAGGGTTGGACGAGCAGTACTTC
CSAPRTGLDEQYF
>TRBJ2-1|.|.|TRBV7-2
TGCGCCAGCAGCTTATTACTACGTGAGCAGTTCTTC
CASSLLLREQFF
>TRBJ1-2|TRBD1|once|TRBV3-1
TGTGCCAGCAGGCCCGGGACAGGGATTGGTGGCTACACCTTC
CASRPGTGIGGYTF
>TRBJ2-1|.|few|TRBV3-1
TGTGCCAGCAGCCCCCCAGGCGGGGAGTCCTACAATGAGCAGTTCTTC
CASSPPGGESYNEQFF
>TRBJ1-6|.|.|TRBV5-5
TGTGCCACGGGGGATGATAATTCACCCCTCCACTTT
CATGDDNSPLHF
>TRBJ1-5|.|.|TRBV7-2
TGTGCCAGCAGCTTAGACCGAACCTTGTATCAGCCCCAGCATTTT
CASSLDRTLYQPQHF